This entry lists 26 T cell receptor beta chains sequenced from one sample in a study of blood T cell repertoires in COVID-19. Some clones are missing from TCRdb's copy, which holds only in-frame ones; the method was immunoSEQ multiplex PCR. Of fewer than 45,000 clones listed, about 90% were seen once; the top ten hold roughly an eighth. Sequences were obtained from peripheral blood. These TCRs come from a human donor in a cohort sampled during active COVID-19.

V is TRBV15 and J is TRBJ1-1; 8 nucleotides agree with TRBD1. CDR3 length: 12 amino acids. Trimming took 5 bases from V and 5 from J; bases not matched to a gene: 1. Germline CDR1 is LNHNV and CDR2 is YYDKDF (reference sequence). CDR3 sequence: CATSWTGTEAFF. CDR3 DNA sequence: TGTGCCACCAGCTGGACAGGGACTGAAGCTTTCTTT.

This sequence joins TRBV5-6 and TRBJ2-3; 11 bases map to TRBD2. This CDR3 spans 15 amino acids. The germline gives CDR1 SGHDT, CDR2 YYEEEE. Trimming removed 3 bases from V and 2 bases from J; junction bases left unmatched: 2. The CDR3 sequence is CASSSSGGNTDTQYF. CDR3 nucleotides: TGTGCCAGCAGCTCTAGCGGGGGGAACACAGATACGCAGTATTTT.

This chain connects TRBV5-4 to TRBJ2-7; D unclear. Per germline, CDR1 SGHNT and CDR2 YYREEE (reference sequence). Trimming removed 2 bases at V and 3 bases at J, with 9 bases between. CDR3 length: 13 amino acids. The CDR3 sequence: CASSLEYHYEQYF. The DNA for the CDR3 is TGTGCCAGCAGCTTAGAGTATCACTACGAGCAGTACTTC.

The chain has TRBV18 and TRBJ2-7; perhaps TRBD2 as D (6 bases). CDR3 length: 16 amino acids. V lost 1 base to trimming and J lost 5 bases, with 18 bases between them. CDR1 and CDR2 from the germline V gene are KGHSH and LQKENI. CDR3 bases: TGTGCCAGCTCACCACAGTTATCGACTAGTGATGACGAGCAGTACTTC. Protein product: CASSPQLSTSDDEQYF.

The V and J genes are TRBV5-1 and TRBJ2-1; 10 bases align to TRBD1. The J segment lost 4 bases and the V segment lost 4 bases, leaving 2 bases of the junction unmatched. Germline CDR1 is SGHRS and CDR2 is YFSETQ. The length of the CDR3 is 14 residues. The CDR3, as DNA: TGCGCCAGCAGCCCGGGACAGGGGTACAATGAGCAGTTCTTC. It encodes CASSPGQGYNEQFF.

This chain connects TRBV27 to TRBJ2-2, with D possibly being TRBD2 (5 bases). The CDR3 has 13 residues. V was shortened by 4 bases and J by 2 bases, with 5 bases between the two germline ends. Per germline, CDR1 MNHEY and CDR2 SMNVEV (reference sequence). Written as DNA, the CDR3 is TGTGCCAGCAGTTGGACTAACACCGGGGAGCTGTTTTTT. Its protein is CASSWTNTGELFF.

CDR3 DNA sequence: TGTGCCACCAGCCCCGGCGGGGGCGGCACCGGGGAGCTGTTTTTT. This codes for CATSPGGGGTGELFF. J is TRBJ2-2 and V is TRBV24-1; a weak D match, TRBD2 (7 bases). Trimming removed 7 bases at V and 4 bases at J, with 15 bases between. CDR3 length: 15 residues. The germline V gene encodes CDR1 KGHDR and CDR2 SFDVKD.

The rearrangement uses TRBV19 and TRBJ1-1; 7 positions match TRBD1. The CDR3 is 13 residues long. The trim removed 6 bases at V and 2 bases at J, leaving 3 bases unmatched. Germline values: CDR1 LNHDA, CDR2 SQIVND (reference sequence). The CDR3: CASSRGGNTEAFF. DNA for the CDR3: TGTGCCAGTAGCAGAGGGGGCAACACTGAAGCTTTCTTT.

This clone was detected a few times. V gene TRBV10-3 combines with J gene TRBJ2-2; D not resolved. V dropped 3 bases and J dropped 3 bases, with 5 bases sitting between them. Germline CDR1 ENHRY, CDR2 SYGVKD. This CDR3 comprises 13 residues. In DNA form, the CDR3 reads TGTGCCATCAGTGAACGGGACACCGGGGAGCTGTTTTTT. Translating gives CAISERDTGELFF.

The chain uses TRBV5-1 and TRBJ2-1; tentative D call: TRBD2 (6 bases). CDR3 length equals 14 residues. From germline, CDR1 is SGHRS and CDR2 YFSETQ. V lost 0 bases to trimming and J lost 12 bases, with 16 bases between them. CDR3 nucleotides: TGCGCCAGCAGCTTGGCCATGGGCGGGGTCGTGCAGTTCTTC. This codes for CASSLAMGGVVQFF.

This clone was counted a single time. The chain carries TRBV29-1 and TRBJ2-7, with 9 bases that match TRBD1. The germline CDR1 and CDR2 sequences are SQVTM and ANQGSEA. This CDR3 spans 16 amino acids. V shed 6 bases, J shed 2 bases, and the junction held 14 bases outside the gene matches. DNA for the CDR3: TGCAGCGTAGGGACAGGGCGAGTGAGGGGAACCTACGAGCAGTACTTC. It translates to CSVGTGRVRGTYEQYF.

This clone was counted once. The chain carries TRBV3-1 (or the pseudogene TRBV3-2) and TRBJ1-1, with no clear D. CDR3 length equals 12 residues. CDR1 is LGHDT and CDR2 is YNNKEL in the germline V gene (reference sequence). V lost 6 bases and J lost 7, with 12 bases in between. CDR3: CASRPYTGEAFF. The CDR3 nucleotides are TGTGCCAGCAGACCGTATACGGGTGAAGCTTTCTTT.

CDR3 nucleotides: TGTGCCAGCAGCCGTAATAACTATGGCTACACCTTC. This codes for CASSRNNYGYTF. The chain has TRBV11-1 and TRBJ1-2, with D hard to call. Trimming cost V 5 bases and J 1 base, with 5 bases left between them. Germline CDR1 is SGHAT and CDR2 is FQDESV (reference sequence). The CDR3 runs 12 residues.

The J gene is TRBJ2-7, the V gene TRBV6-6; D perhaps matches TRBD1 (5 bases). The V and J ends lost 6 bases and 3 bases respectively, with 6 bases between them. There are 11 residues in the CDR3. Germline CDR1 reads MNHNY; CDR2 reads SVGAGI (reference sequence). As DNA, the CDR3 is TGTGCCAGCAGAGGGGACTACGAGCAGTACTTC. This gives the protein CASRGDYEQYF.

V is TRBV7-9 and J is TRBJ1-2; 8 bases fit TRBD1. Looked up from germline, CDR1 is SEHNR and CDR2 is FQNEAQ (reference sequence). The CDR3 has 14 amino acids. Unmatched junction bases numbered 7, after V lost 5 bases and J lost 5 bases. CDR3: CASSLGQGGYGYTF. DNA for the CDR3: TGTGCCAGCAGCCTAGGACAGGGCGGATATGGCTACACCTTC.

The chain is built from TRBV5-1 and TRBJ2-2; 7 bases match TRBD2. CDR1 SGHRS and CDR2 YFSETQ come from the germline V gene. Trimming at V came to 3 bases and at J to 7 bases, leaving 12 bases not matched to a gene. The CDR3 runs 16 residues. CDR3 protein: CASSSGTTTFGGELFF. In DNA form, the CDR3 reads TGCGCCAGCAGCTCCGGGACTACTACATTTGGCGGGGAGCTGTTTTTT. Drawing the rest from reference TRBV5-1 and TRBJ2-2, the complete variable domain is KAGVTQTPRYLIKTRGQQVTLSCSPISGHRSVSWYQQTPGQGLQFLFEYFSETQRNKGNFPGRFSGRQFSNSRSEMNVSTLELGDSALYLCASSSGTTTFGGELFFGEGSRLTVL.

A few counts support this clone. The chain carries TRBV4-1 and TRBJ1-5, with a tentative D call TRBD1 (5 bases). Per germline, CDR1 MGHRA and CDR2 YSYEKL. Trimming took 2 bases from V and 0 from J, leaving 5 bases between them. The CDR3 is made up of 14 amino acids. The CDR3 region is CASSQTGSNQPQHF. The CDR3 nucleotides are TGCGCCAGCAGCCAAACAGGTAGCAATCAGCCCCAGCATTTT.

The chain joins TRBV10-2 to TRBJ2-3; 10 bases map to TRBD1. V was pared by 6 bases and J by 3 bases, with 6 bases of the junction left unmatched. The germline V gene has CDR1 WSHSY and CDR2 SAAADI. This CDR3 contains 15 residues. In DNA, the CDR3 is TGCGCCAGCAGCTCCGGGACAGGGGTGACAGATACGCAGTATTTT. Translation: CASSSGTGVTDTQYF.

The table lists this clone with a count of one. This rearrangement joins TRBV9 to TRBJ2-7, with a weak D call TRBD2 (6 bases). The V end lost 2 bases, the J end lost 3 bases, and 15 bases lay between the germline ends. This CDR3 has 15 residues. Germline V gene sequence: CDR1 SGDLS, CDR2 YYNGEE. CDR3 sequence reads: CASSVGRGGFYEQYF. The CDR3, as DNA: TGTGCCAGCAGCGTTGGGCGGGGTGGCTTCTACGAGCAGTACTTC.

V usage is TRBV5-6 and J usage is TRBJ1-4; TRBD1 matches at 7 bases. V dropped 4 bases and J dropped 4; count of bases not matched to a gene: 13. Germline V gene sequence: CDR1 SGHDT, CDR2 YYEEEE. CDR3 length: 17 residues. In DNA form, the CDR3 reads TGTGCCAGCAGCCGAGAAACAGGGGCCAACTATAATGAAAAACTGTTTTTT. The encoded protein is CASSRETGANYNEKLFF.

The J gene is TRBJ2-2, the V gene TRBV15, with D tentatively TRBD1 (6 bases). Germline V CDR1 and CDR2: LNHNV, YYDKDF (reference sequence). Between the trimmed V and J ends, which lost 2 bases and 4 bases, there was a span of 14 bases. This CDR3 region has 16 residues. CDR3 amino acids: CATSRPQGIGTGELFF. CDR3 nucleotides: TGTGCCACCAGCAGACCGCAGGGGATAGGCACCGGGGAGCTGTTTTTT.

V and J are TRBV5-1 and TRBJ2-5; D is perhaps TRBD1 (5 bases). Germline lookup yields CDR1 SGHRS and CDR2 YFSETQ. CDR3 length equals 14 residues. V was pared by 4 bases and J by 2 bases, with 12 bases between. CDR3 region: CASSLTGSQETQYF. CDR3 DNA: TGCGCCAGCAGCCTCACAGGTAGTCAAGAGACCCAGTACTTC.

This clone appeared a single time. The chain carries TRBV6-2 or TRBV6-3 and TRBJ1-6; D is ambiguous. From germline, CDR1 is MNHEY and CDR2 SVGEGT. Deletions cut 6 bases from V and 6 bases from J, with 12 bases between. The CDR3 length is 14 residues. The CDR3 protein is CASSHPEGNSPLHF. In DNA, the CDR3 is TGTGCCAGCAGCCACCCGGAGGGTAATTCACCCCTCCACTTT.

The genes are TRBV5-1 and TRBJ2-7, with D hard to call. CDR1 is SGHRS and CDR2 is YFSETQ in the germline V gene. Trimming removed 3 bases at V and 2 bases at J, with 3 bases between. This CDR3 comprises 11 residues. CDR3 nucleotides: TGCGCCAGCAGCTCTACCTACGAGCAGTACTTC. Its translation: CASSSTYEQYF. The complete variable domain, with remaining parts taken from reference TRBV5-1 and TRBJ2-7, reads KAGVTQTPRYLIKTRGQQVTLSCSPISGHRSVSWYQQTPGQGLQFLFEYFSETQRNKGNFPGRFSGRQFSNSRSEMNVSTLELGDSALYLCASSSTYEQYFGPGTRLTVT.

The chain is built from TRBV19 and TRBJ2-6, with TRBD1 as a possible D gene (5 bases). The germline V gene has CDR1 LNHDA and CDR2 SQIVND (reference sequence). The V gene lost 3 bases and the J gene lost 0 bases, with 9 bases spanning the gap. CDR3 length: 16 residues. The CDR3 spells CASSMQGASGANVLTF. The DNA for the CDR3 is TGTGCCAGTAGTATGCAGGGCGCCTCTGGGGCCAACGTCCTGACTTTC.

The CDR3 loop reads CASSHQSRGRMNTEAFF. As DNA, the CDR3 is TGCGCCAGCAGCCACCAGAGCAGGGGGCGAATGAACACTGAAGCTTTCTTT. This rearrangement joins TRBV4-1 to TRBJ1-1; TRBD1 aligns across 8 bases. CDR3 length equals 17 residues. Unmatched junction bases numbered 9, after V lost 3 bases and J lost 0 bases. The germline V gene encodes CDR1 MGHRA and CDR2 YSYEKL.